This TCR beta chain is drawn from a study of early T cells in non-severe SARS-CoV-2 infection. One entry per CDR3 protein, called by TCRdb with MiXCR from the 5' RACE reads. The table shows about 28,000 distinct CDR3 sequences, with approximately 6% occurring only once. This clonotype was seen at least ten times. This CDR3 comprises 15 residues. V was pared by 7 bases and J by 0 bases, with 7 bases of the junction left unmatched. The germline V gene encodes CDR1 MNHEY and CDR2 SMNVEV (reference sequence). Sequenced material: whole blood, taken at baseline. V usage is TRBV27 and J usage is TRBJ2-3; TRBD2 matches at 7 bases. This receptor was identified in an adult who was a healthcare worker with PCR-confirmed SARS-CoV-2 infection or an uninfected control (not recorded which). This chain's CDR3 is CASNKLAYSTDTQYF. CDR3 in DNA: TGTGCCAGCAATAAACTAGCGTATAGCACAGATACGCAGTATTTT.